This T cell receptor (beta chain) was observed in a study of tumor-infiltrating T cells and Merkel cell polyomavirus. In the study overall: CD8+ T cells recognized the Merkel cell polyomavirus KLL epitope.

Every patient's tumor was robustly positive for Merkel cell polyomavirus Large T antigen on immunohistochemistry. V lost 8 bases and J lost 1, with 14 bases in between. This CDR3 comprises 13 residues. The germline V gene has CDR1 GTSNPN and CDR2 SVGIG (reference sequence). Profiled with immunoSEQ multiplex PCR; TCRdb holds only in-frame clones, not every one. The sample yields 20,000 to 30,000 clones, approximately 90% seen once. J is TRBJ2-5 and V is TRBV30; a possible D gene is TRBD1 (5 bases). Sequenced sample: lymph node tissue. This clonotype was obtained from a man aged 50-60 years with Merkel cell carcinoma. The CDR3 spells CARSQGAQETQYF. Here the CDR3 DNA reads TGTGCCCGTAGTCAAGGGGCCCAAGAGACCCAGTACTTC.